A selection of T cell receptor beta chains follows, all from one sample in a study of beta chain features in type 1 diabetes. Only in-frame clones appear in the TCRdb table, and some are missing; sequencing was by immunoSEQ multiplex PCR. Among approximately 170,000 clones listed, roughly 8% were seen once. Sequencing input: central memory CD4+ T cells from blood. These receptors were taken from a woman in her forties with type 1 diabetes. CDR3s include the opening cysteine and the closing phenylalanine or tryptophan.

cdr3_aa: CAISEAAGATYNSPLHF
j_call: TRBJ1-6
v_call: TRBV10-3

cdr3_aa: CASSYSGQLNTEAFF
j_call: TRBJ1-1
v_call: TRBV6-5

cdr3_aa: CASSDGPGTGDTGELFF
j_call: TRBJ2-2
v_call: TRBV7-3

cdr3_aa: CASSLVPDSYEQYF
j_call: TRBJ2-7
v_call: TRBV5-6

cdr3_aa: CASSSRTGRDSPLHF
j_call: TRBJ1-6
v_call: TRBV5-1

cdr3_aa: CASSLASTGMETQYF
j_call: TRBJ2-5
v_call: TRBV18

cdr3_aa: CASSAGRTALHF
j_call: TRBJ2-5
v_call: TRBV2

cdr3_aa: CSVALFRGEQYF
j_call: TRBJ2-7
v_call: TRBV29-1

cdr3_aa: CASSLQGSSGANVLTF
j_call: TRBJ2-6
v_call: TRBV5-1

cdr3_aa: CAGFTSDRRPYGYTF
j_call: TRBJ1-2
v_call: TRBV6-6

cdr3_aa: CASSYFNRETQYF
j_call: TRBJ2-5
v_call: TRBV6-5

cdr3_aa: CASSRLRTGTEAFF
j_call: TRBJ1-1
v_call: TRBV27

cdr3_aa: CAWTLTGNEQFF
j_call: TRBJ2-1
v_call: TRBV30

cdr3_aa: CSGTYNEQFF
j_call: TRBJ2-1
v_call: TRBV20-1

cdr3_aa: CASGWPGTQETQYF
j_call: TRBJ2-5
v_call: TRBV27

cdr3_aa: CASRPGTGNEKLFF
j_call: TRBJ1-4
v_call: TRBV5-1

cdr3_aa: CASSPPGGLASTGELFF
j_call: TRBJ2-2
v_call: TRBV5-6